This section outlines one T cell receptor (beta chain) sequence together with its context. The data were taken from a study of blood T cell repertoires in COVID-19. Germline V lookup: CDR1 MDHEN, CDR2 SYDVKM. The CDR3 spans 15 residues. V dropped 3 bases and J dropped 4; count of bases not matched to a gene: 4. Generated by immunoSEQ multiplex PCR, the TCRdb table keeps only in-frame clones and is missing some. The table shows about 280,000 clones, with approximately 80% occurring only once. Input material: PBMCs or T cells enriched from blood (not recorded which). The chain joins TRBV28 to TRBJ1-3; 9 bases map to TRBD1. This receptor was taken from a man in his forties who had been exposed to COVID-19. CDR3 sequence reads: CASSFGTGIGNTIYF. The CDR3 region has the DNA TGTGCCAGCAGTTTTGGGACAGGGATAGGAAACACCATATATTTT.